These 30 T cell receptor beta chains came from one sample sequenced in a study of T cell responses to AZD1222 COVID-19 vaccine. This table comes from immunoSEQ multiplex PCR, and its TCRdb copy is limited to in-frame clones, with some not included. The table shows roughly 140,000 clones, with roughly nine tenths occurring only once. The input for sequencing was peripheral blood, taken on day 0 of AZD1222 vaccination. The source is an adult in good health.

The chain is built from TRBV2 and TRBJ2-2, with 7 nucleotides matching TRBD2. This CDR3 has 12 residues. Unmatched junction bases numbered 1, after V lost 6 bases and J lost 6 bases. Looked up from germline, CDR1 is SNHLY and CDR2 is FYNNEI. CDR3 bases: TGTGCCAGCAGGGGAGGGGCCGGGGAGCTGTTTTTT. Translating gives CASRGGAGELFF.

This CDR3 reads CASSLSGVGGRSNNEQFF. As DNA, the CDR3 is TGTGCCAGCAGCTTATCCGGGGTAGGCGGGAGATCTAACAATGAGCAGTTCTTC. This chain joins TRBV7-3 and TRBJ2-1; TRBD2 matches 7 bases. The trim removed 2 bases at V and 5 bases at J, leaving 15 bases unmatched. The CDR3 contains 18 residues. CDR1 SGHTA and CDR2 FQGTGA come from the germline V gene.

This chain joins TRBV12-3 or TRBV12-4 and TRBJ2-5; perhaps TRBD2 as D (5 bases). This CDR3 is 11 amino acids long. V gave up 7 bases and J gave up 4 bases, with 7 bases separating them. This chain's CDR3 is CASMRAETQYF. CDR3 nucleotides: TGTGCCAGCATGAGGGCAGAGACCCAGTACTTC.

The gene calls are TRBV7-3 and TRBJ1-5, with 8 bases that match TRBD1. There are 16 residues in the CDR3. J lost 3 bases, V lost 2 bases, and 6 bases had no gene match. Germline V gives CDR1 SGHTA, CDR2 FQGTGA. The CDR3 spells CASSLRQGAVNQPQHF. CDR3 nucleotides: TGTGCCAGCAGCTTACGGCAGGGGGCGGTCAATCAGCCCCAGCATTTT.

V and J are TRBV10-2 and TRBJ2-1; D gene unclear. The germline V gene has CDR1 WSHSY and CDR2 SAAADI. The ends were cut back, 7 bases at V and 0 bases at J, with 10 bases in the middle. The CDR3 contains 14 residues. CDR3 sequence (DNA): TGCGCCAGCAAGGACCCAAGCTCCTACAATGAGCAGTTCTTC. It encodes CASKDPSSYNEQFF.

The chain couples TRBV5-1 to TRBJ1-4, with TRBD1 as a possible D gene (6 bases). This CDR3 contains 15 residues. V gave up 0 bases and J gave up 6 bases, with 12 bases separating them. Germline lookup yields CDR1 SGHRS and CDR2 YFSETQ. In nucleotides, the CDR3 is TGCGCCAGCAGCTTGGATGGGGGGCGCTATGAAAAACTGTTTTTT. The encoded protein is CASSLDGGRYEKLFF.

In nucleotides, the CDR3 is TGTGCCAGCAGTTTTACTCACAGGAGCGATGGCTACACCTTC. Translation: CASSFTHRSDGYTF. The chain couples TRBV28 to TRBJ1-2; D perhaps matches TRBD1 (5 bases). The germline V and J ends were trimmed by 3 bases and 6 bases, with 14 bases remaining between them. This CDR3 is built from 14 residues. The germline gives CDR1 MDHEN, CDR2 SYDVKM.

The chain recombines TRBV7-2 with TRBJ1-5, with 10 bases identical to TRBD1. CDR3 length: 13 residues. Germline lookup yields CDR1 SGHTA and CDR2 FQGNSA. V lost 4 bases and J lost 6; bases outside the gene matches: 0. Written as DNA, the CDR3 is TGTGCCAGCAGCTGGGACAGGGGTCAGCCCCAGCATTTT. Encoded protein: CASSWDRGQPQHF. The entire variable domain, with the rest obtained from reference TRBV7-2 and TRBJ1-5, is as follows: GAGVSQSPSNKVTEKGKDVELRCDPISGHTALYWYRQSLGQGLEFLIYFQGNSAPDKSGLPSDRFSAERTGGSVSTLTIQRTQQEDSAVYLCASSWDRGQPQHFGDGTRLSIL.

The gene calls are TRBV29-1 and TRBJ2-2; tentatively, D is TRBD2 (6 bases). The ends were cut back, 5 bases at V and 5 bases at J, with 9 bases in the middle. Germline V gene lookup returns CDR1 SQVTM and CDR2 ANQGSEA. The CDR3 is 12 residues long. CDR3 coding DNA: TGCAGCGTTCTTGGGGGGACCGGGGAGCTGTTTTTT. Its protein product is CSVLGGTGELFF.

This clone was recorded once. This chain joins TRBV7-9 and TRBJ1-4; D may be TRBD1 (5 bases). Germline values: CDR1 SEHNR, CDR2 FQNEAQ (reference sequence). The CDR3 spans 15 residues. V lost 5 bases to trimming and J lost 7 bases, with 17 bases between them. CDR3 nucleotide sequence: TGTGCCAGCAGCCCCCCCCGCAGTGGGGGTGAAAAACTGTTTTTT. Amino acids: CASSPPRSGGEKLFF.

This clone turned up a few times. The J gene is TRBJ2-1, the V gene TRBV7-8; D tentatively reads TRBD1 or TRBD2 (5 bases each). The ends were cut back, 2 bases at V and 8 bases at J, with 16 bases in the middle. The germline CDR1 and CDR2 sequences are SGHVS and FQNEAQ. The CDR3 has 15 residues. The CDR3 loop reads CASSLWGPAIDEQFF. CDR3 nucleotides: TGTGCCAGCAGCTTATGGGGACCCGCCATCGATGAGCAGTTCTTC.

The J gene is TRBJ1-1, the V gene TRBV30; 8 bases align to TRBD1. The V and J ends lost 2 bases and 5 bases, in that order; junction bases with no gene match: 10. Germline V gives CDR1 GTSNPN, CDR2 SVGIG (reference sequence). This CDR3 is built from 15 residues. The chain's CDR3 is CAWSPAGQDTTEAFF. CDR3 sequence (DNA): TGTGCCTGGAGTCCTGCGGGACAGGATACTACTGAAGCTTTCTTT.

In its sample, this clone was seen a few times. V gene TRBV19 combines with J gene TRBJ2-1, with 8 bases matching TRBD2. The germline gives CDR1 LNHDA, CDR2 SQIVND (reference sequence). Losses at the gene ends were 4 bases for V and 3 bases for J; bases not matched to a gene: 8. CDR3 size: 16 residues. The CDR3 protein is CASSSEREPFYNEQFF. In DNA, the CDR3 is TGTGCCAGTAGTAGTGAGCGGGAGCCCTTCTACAATGAGCAGTTCTTC. The full variable domain, with the rest looked up from reference TRBV19 and TRBJ2-1, is DGGITQSPKYLFRKEGQNVTLSCEQNLNHDAMYWYRQDPGQGLRLIYYSQIVNDFQKGDIAEGYSVSREKKESFPLTVTSAQKNPTAFYLCASSSEREPFYNEQFFGPGTRLTVL.

CDR3 sequence (DNA): TGTGCCAGCAGCTTACCACAGGGTAGGAACACTGAAGCTTTCTTT. It yields the protein CASSLPQGRNTEAFF. The chain carries TRBV7-2 and TRBJ1-1, with D perhaps matching TRBD1 (6 bases). V was trimmed by 2 bases and J by 1 base, leaving 11 bases between them. Looked up from germline, CDR1 is SGHTA and CDR2 is FQGNSA. The CDR3 contains 15 residues.

The gene calls are TRBV28 and TRBJ2-1, with 11 bases identical to TRBD2. The CDR3 spans 15 residues. V lost 6 bases, J lost 5 bases, and 6 bases stayed unmatched. Per the germline V gene, CDR1 is MDHEN and CDR2 is SYDVKM. This CDR3 is CASRAPTSGNNEQFF. In DNA form, the CDR3 reads TGTGCCAGCAGGGCCCCGACTAGCGGGAACAATGAGCAGTTCTTC.

CDR3 loop: CASSQDVGTSGRLNEQFF. For the CDR3, the DNA is TGTGCCAGCAGCCAAGACGTTGGGACTAGCGGGAGGCTCAATGAGCAGTTCTTC. The J gene is TRBJ2-1, the V gene TRBV3-1 (or the pseudogene TRBV3-2), with 15 bases lining up with TRBD2. After removal of 0 bases from V and 6 bases from J, the junction contained 6 bases not matched to a gene. Per germline, CDR1 LGHDT and CDR2 YNNKEL (reference sequence). The CDR3 runs to 18 residues.

V usage is TRBV7-9 and J usage is TRBJ2-1; no clear D gene. This CDR3 comprises 16 residues. V lost 5 bases and J 7 bases, leaving 21 bases between the germline ends. Germline values: CDR1 SEHNR, CDR2 FQNEAQ (reference sequence). For the CDR3, the DNA is TGTGCCAGCAGCCCCGTGGGTGAGAGTCTAAGGAATGAGCAGTTCTTC. Amino acid sequence: CASSPVGESLRNEQFF.

Here the CDR3 DNA reads TGTGCCAGTAGTGTCCGGGACAGGGAATTCGGAAGCTCCTACGAGCAGTACTTC. Its protein is CASSVRDREFGSSYEQYF. This chain links TRBV19 with TRBJ2-7; 9 nucleotides match TRBD1. This CDR3 is 18 amino acids long. CDR1 is LNHDA and CDR2 is SQIVND in the germline V gene (reference sequence). V was clipped by 5 bases and J by 0 bases; unmatched bases: 14.

The V call is TRBV25-1, the J call TRBJ2-5; D gene uncertain. Trimming stripped 3 bases from V and 2 bases from J, with 7 bases between. Germline-derived CDR1 and CDR2 are MGHDK and SYGVNS. This CDR3 has 13 residues. This CDR3 reads CASSDPVQETQYF. CDR3 DNA sequence: TGTGCCAGCAGTGATCCGGTTCAAGAGACCCAGTACTTC.

The rearrangement joins TRBV7-9 to TRBJ1-2; the D gene is possibly TRBD1 (6 bases). Trimming stripped 5 bases from V and 4 bases from J, with 14 bases between. CDR3 length: 14 amino acids. Germline V lookup: CDR1 SEHNR, CDR2 FQNEAQ (reference sequence). The CDR3 protein is CASSIQGLGYGYTF. In DNA form, the CDR3 reads TGTGCCAGCAGCATTCAGGGGCTAGGCTATGGCTACACCTTC.

The V and J genes are TRBV4-3 and TRBJ2-7; no reliable D call. The CDR3 is 15 residues long. The germline V gene has CDR1 LGHNA and CDR2 YSLEER. V was pared by 1 base and J by 3 bases, with 13 bases between. The CDR3 DNA sequence: TGCGCCAGCAGCCAAGTTCTAGATGCGCTCTACGAGCAGTACTTC. This translates into CASSQVLDALYEQYF.

The chain uses TRBV11-1 and TRBJ2-2; TRBD1 matches 8 bases. The CDR3 consists of 16 residues. Germline CDR1 and CDR2: SGHAT and FQDESV (reference sequence). The V gene end was trimmed by 5 bases and the J gene end by 5 bases; junction bases not matched to a gene: 10. CDR3 region: CASSVNTGGSTGELFF. CDR3 nucleotides: TGTGCCAGCAGCGTAAACACAGGGGGATCAACCGGGGAGCTGTTTTTT.

This clone appeared once. The CDR3 loop reads CATSDQTGSGRINEQFF. The CDR3 nucleotides are TGTGCCACCAGTGATCAGACGGGTAGCGGGAGGATCAATGAGCAGTTCTTC. The chain uses TRBV24-1 and TRBJ2-1, with 10 bases that match TRBD2. CDR1 and CDR2 from the germline V gene are KGHDR and SFDVKD. Trimming at V came to 3 bases and at J to 6 bases, leaving 10 bases not matched to a gene. The CDR3 is made up of 17 amino acids.

V and J are TRBV28 and TRBJ1-2; D might be TRBD1 (6 bases). Trimming took 5 bases from V and 5 from J, leaving 15 bases between them. Per germline, CDR1 MDHEN and CDR2 SYDVKM. The CDR3 totals 14 residues. In nucleotides, the CDR3 is TGTGCCAGCAGTACCGGGGGCAGGGGATATGGCTACACCTTC. Amino acid sequence: CASSTGGRGYGYTF.

The chain carries TRBV6-4 and TRBJ2-7; D uncertain. Trimming cost V 0 bases and J 0 bases, with 9 bases left between them. This CDR3 has 15 residues. CDR1 MRHNA and CDR2 SNTAGT come from the germline V gene. This CDR3 is CASSDSPLVSYEQYF. The CDR3 region has the DNA TGTGCCAGCAGTGACTCGCCTCTAGTCTCCTACGAGCAGTACTTC.

This chain uses TRBV5-4 with TRBJ2-3; TRBD1 is a possible D gene (5 bases). V gave up 4 bases and J gave up 0 bases, with 15 bases separating them. Germline lookup yields CDR1 SGHNT and CDR2 YYREEE (reference sequence). There are 16 residues in the CDR3. The CDR3 region is CASSDYRIASTDTQYF. Here the CDR3 DNA reads TGTGCCAGCAGCGATTACAGGATTGCTAGCACAGATACGCAGTATTTT.

The V gene is TRBV6-2 or TRBV6-3, the J gene TRBJ2-5; maybe TRBD2 (6 bases). CDR3 length: 14 residues. V lost 4 bases and J lost 5, with 14 bases in between. Germline V gene data show CDR1 as MNHEY and CDR2 as SVGEGT. This CDR3 is CASSWDWGWETQYF. In nucleotides, the CDR3 is TGTGCCAGCAGTTGGGACTGGGGTTGGGAGACCCAGTACTTC.

This clone was seen just once. V gene TRBV11-3 combines with J gene TRBJ2-3; 7 bases line up with TRBD1. Germline loops: CDR1 SGHNT, CDR2 YENEEA. Unmatched junction bases numbered 15, after V lost 5 bases and J lost 7 bases. This CDR3 is 16 amino acids long. CDR3 DNA: TGTGCCAGCAGCGTAGGCGGACAGGCACCAACACATACGCAGTATTTT. Amino acid sequence: CASSVGGQAPTHTQYF.

The genes are TRBV28 and TRBJ2-3; 10 bases agree with TRBD2. The CDR3 covers 20 residues. V gave up 3 bases and J gave up 3 bases; unmatched junction bases: 18. Germline V gene data show CDR1 as MDHEN and CDR2 as SYDVKM. The CDR3: CASSFRWASGSPEGTDTQYF. Written as DNA, the CDR3 is TGTGCCAGCAGTTTTAGATGGGCTAGCGGGAGTCCCGAAGGGACAGATACGCAGTATTTT.

The chain links TRBV5-6 to TRBJ2-1; 10 bases align to TRBD2. The V gene's germline CDR1 is SGHDT and CDR2 YYEEEE. The CDR3 length is 18 residues. With V trimmed by 1 base and J by 4 bases, 11 bases remained unmatched. The DNA of the CDR3 is TGTGCCAGCAGCTTGCTAGGGTCTAGCGGGAGTGTATACAATGAGCAGTTCTTC. Translated, it gives CASSLLGSSGSVYNEQFF.